These T cell receptor beta chains were read from a single sample in a study of cytotoxic CD8 clonotypes in ibrutinib-treated CLL. Assay: immunoSEQ multiplex PCR; the TCRdb copy retains only in-frame clones and omits some. Of roughly 63,000 clones detected, around 60% appear once; the ten largest clones hold roughly 14%. Source: PBMCs, taken after 12 months of ibrutinib treatment. The receptors here all came from a human donor with chronic lymphocytic leukemia. Each CDR3 is given with its conserved first and last residue. The order of the fields is D gene, J gene, V gene, clone size, CDR3 DNA, CDR3 protein. The D gene is left open where the match is weak. Clone size is stated in some rows and not others, as once, few, many or a class when expanded.

d_call: .; j_call: TRBJ2-7; v_call: TRBV27; clone_size: .; cdr3_nt: TGTGCCAGCAGTTTAGAACAAACGCTGAGCTCCTACGAGCAGTACTTC; cdr3_aa: CASSLEQTLSSYEQYF
d_call: .; j_call: TRBJ1-2; v_call: TRBV6-1; clone_size: few; cdr3_nt: TGTGCCACCATAAAAGGGGGGACCTATGGCTACACCTTC; cdr3_aa: CATIKGGTYGYTF
d_call: .; j_call: TRBJ1-5; v_call: TRBV7-2; clone_size: many; cdr3_nt: TGTGCCAGCAGCTTAGCGCTGAACGGGGGCAATCAGCCCCAGCATTTT; cdr3_aa: CASSLALNGGNQPQHF
d_call: TRBD1; j_call: TRBJ2-5; v_call: TRBV29-1; clone_size: .; cdr3_nt: TGCAGCGTAGAGGGACAGGGTGTAGGAGAGACCCAGTACTTC; cdr3_aa: CSVEGQGVGETQYF
d_call: .; j_call: TRBJ1-6; v_call: TRBV28; clone_size: .; cdr3_nt: TGTGCCAGCGTGGGGGGCCCTTCGTCCTCACCCCTCCACTTT; cdr3_aa: CASVGGPSSSPLHF
d_call: .; j_call: TRBJ2-3; v_call: TRBV11-3; clone_size: .; cdr3_nt: TGTGCCAGCAGCCCCCTGGGGGGCTCAGATACGCAGTATTTT; cdr3_aa: CASSPLGGSDTQYF
d_call: .; j_call: TRBJ1-2; v_call: TRBV16; clone_size: many; cdr3_nt: TGTGCCAGCAGCCGCGCCGGGAGCATCGATGGCTACACCTTC; cdr3_aa: CASSRAGSIDGYTF
d_call: TRBD2; j_call: TRBJ2-7; v_call: TRBV13; clone_size: .; cdr3_nt: TGTGCCAGCAGCCCACGCGCACGAGCGGGGAGGGGCGAGCAGTACTTC; cdr3_aa: CASSPRARAGRGEQYF
d_call: .; j_call: TRBJ1-1; v_call: TRBV30; clone_size: once; cdr3_nt: TGTGCCTGGAGTGTTGGAGGGGCTCGGCCAATAAGCACTGAAGCTTTCTTT; cdr3_aa: CAWSVGGARPISTEAFF
d_call: .; j_call: TRBJ2-5; v_call: TRBV5-1; clone_size: few; cdr3_nt: TGCGCCAGCAGCTTATCGGGACAATTACAAGAGACCCAGTACTTC; cdr3_aa: CASSLSGQLQETQYF
d_call: TRBD1; j_call: TRBJ2-3; v_call: TRBV27; clone_size: few; cdr3_nt: TGTGCCAGCAGTCCCCTTGACAGGGGGCCCCTAGATACGCAGTATTTT; cdr3_aa: CASSPLDRGPLDTQYF
d_call: TRBD1; j_call: TRBJ1-2; v_call: TRBV6-9; clone_size: .; cdr3_nt: TGTGCCAGCAACCCGACAGGGGTTTATAGCTACACCTTC; cdr3_aa: CASNPTGVYSYTF
d_call: .; j_call: TRBJ1-6; v_call: TRBV19; clone_size: .; cdr3_nt: TGTGCCAGTAGTATAGATCGCTCAGCAGACGGTTCACCCCTCCACTTT; cdr3_aa: CASSIDRSADGSPLHF
d_call: TRBD2; j_call: TRBJ2-7; v_call: TRBV5-1; clone_size: .; cdr3_nt: TGCGCCAGCAGCTTGGGTAGCGGGAGATCAGCGGACGAGCAGTACTTC; cdr3_aa: CASSLGSGRSADEQYF
d_call: .; j_call: TRBJ1-1; v_call: TRBV15; clone_size: .; cdr3_nt: TGTGCCACCAGCATCGGGACTTTGAACACTGAAGCTTTCTTT; cdr3_aa: CATSIGTLNTEAFF
d_call: .; j_call: TRBJ1-5; v_call: TRBV28; clone_size: .; cdr3_nt: TGTGCCAGCTGGAGTAGTAGGCCTACGGGGAGCAATCAGCCCCAGCATTTT; cdr3_aa: CASWSSRPTGSNQPQHF
d_call: .; j_call: TRBJ2-1; v_call: TRBV7-2; clone_size: .; cdr3_nt: TGTGCCAGCAGCGGATTACTTGGCAATGAGCAGTTCTTC; cdr3_aa: CASSGLLGNEQFF
d_call: .; j_call: TRBJ2-3; v_call: TRBV7-2; clone_size: .; cdr3_nt: TGTGCCAGCAGCCGAACTGGCGTCACAGATACGCAGTATTTT; cdr3_aa: CASSRTGVTDTQYF
d_call: .; j_call: TRBJ1-4; v_call: TRBV19; clone_size: few; cdr3_nt: TGTGCCAGTAGACATGACAGCCGAAATGAAAAACTGTTTTTT; cdr3_aa: CASRHDSRNEKLFF
d_call: .; j_call: TRBJ2-3; v_call: TRBV5-1; clone_size: few; cdr3_nt: TGCGCCAGCAGATCTTTCATAACAGATACGCAGTATTTT; cdr3_aa: CASRSFITDTQYF
d_call: .; j_call: TRBJ1-3; v_call: TRBV5-1; clone_size: .; cdr3_nt: TGCGCCAGCAGCTTAGGGTTTGGGTCTGGAAACACCATATATTTT; cdr3_aa: CASSLGFGSGNTIYF
d_call: .; j_call: TRBJ1-1; v_call: TRBV28; clone_size: .; cdr3_nt: TGTGCCAGCAGACAGATTATGAACACTGAAGCTTTCTTT; cdr3_aa: CASRQIMNTEAFF
d_call: .; j_call: TRBJ2-5; v_call: TRBV28; clone_size: .; cdr3_nt: TGTGCCAGCAGTTTATCCCGGCGGGACAAAGAGACCCAGTACTTC; cdr3_aa: CASSLSRRDKETQYF
d_call: .; j_call: TRBJ2-1; v_call: TRBV6-5; clone_size: .; cdr3_nt: TGTGCCAGCAGTTACTCGGGCCCCTACAATGAGCAGTTCTTC; cdr3_aa: CASSYSGPYNEQFF
d_call: .; j_call: TRBJ1-2; v_call: TRBV28; clone_size: .; cdr3_nt: TGTGCCAGCACCATCGGGGAGGGGCGAGGCTACACCTTC; cdr3_aa: CASTIGEGRGYTF
d_call: .; j_call: TRBJ1-3; v_call: TRBV28; clone_size: .; cdr3_nt: TGTGCCAGCAGTTTGTCTGGGACCACCATATATTTT; cdr3_aa: CASSLSGTTIYF
d_call: .; j_call: TRBJ2-1; v_call: TRBV23-1; clone_size: few; cdr3_nt: TGCGCCAGCAGTAACCCTCGACGGAGGGAATATTACAATGAGCAGTTCTTC; cdr3_aa: CASSNPRRREYYNEQFF
d_call: .; j_call: TRBJ2-3; v_call: TRBV4-1; clone_size: .; cdr3_nt: TGCGCCAGCGAGGACGGGATTGAGGATACGCAGTATTTT; cdr3_aa: CASEDGIEDTQYF
d_call: .; j_call: TRBJ2-3; v_call: TRBV18; clone_size: .; cdr3_nt: TGTGCCAGCTCACCCACGACTGGGCGCCACACAGATACGCAGTATTTT; cdr3_aa: CASSPTTGRHTDTQYF
d_call: .; j_call: TRBJ2-7; v_call: TRBV20-1; clone_size: .; cdr3_nt: TGCAGTGCCCCACTCCCCTACGAGCAGTACTTC; cdr3_aa: CSAPLPYEQYF
d_call: TRBD1; j_call: TRBJ2-5; v_call: TRBV28; clone_size: once; cdr3_nt: TGTGCCAGCAGAATACAGGGGTTAGAGACCCAGTACTTC; cdr3_aa: CASRIQGLETQYF
d_call: .; j_call: TRBJ1-5; v_call: TRBV2; clone_size: .; cdr3_nt: TGTGCCAGCAGTGAAAGGCAGACGAGAAATCAGCCCCAGCATTTT; cdr3_aa: CASSERQTRNQPQHF
d_call: .; j_call: TRBJ1-1; v_call: TRBV28; clone_size: few; cdr3_nt: TGTGCCAGCCAACCTCTGCCCAGGAACACTGAAGCTTTCTTT; cdr3_aa: CASQPLPRNTEAFF
d_call: .; j_call: TRBJ1-2; v_call: TRBV4-2; clone_size: .; cdr3_nt: TGTGCCAGCAGCCCCCAGGGAGGGGTAGGCGATGGCTACACCTTC; cdr3_aa: CASSPQGGVGDGYTF
d_call: TRBD1; j_call: TRBJ1-6; v_call: TRBV19; clone_size: .; cdr3_nt: TGTGCCAGTTCCCCCGGGACAGGGTCTTCACCCCTCCACTTT; cdr3_aa: CASSPGTGSSPLHF
d_call: .; j_call: TRBJ2-7; v_call: TRBV28; clone_size: few; cdr3_nt: TGTGCCAGCAGTTTTAGGCAGGCCGCCTACGAGCAGTACTTC; cdr3_aa: CASSFRQAAYEQYF
d_call: TRBD1; j_call: TRBJ1-2; v_call: TRBV28; clone_size: .; cdr3_nt: TGTGCCAGCAGTTTATTACAGGGGCAAGGCTACACCTTC; cdr3_aa: CASSLLQGQGYTF
d_call: TRBD1; j_call: TRBJ2-1; v_call: TRBV5-1; clone_size: .; cdr3_nt: TGCGCCAGCAGCGAGGGACAGGGGAATGAGCAGTTCTTC; cdr3_aa: CASSEGQGNEQFF
d_call: TRBD1; j_call: TRBJ1-4; v_call: TRBV7-9; clone_size: .; cdr3_nt: TGTGCCAGCAGCGATACCGGGACAGGGCGTGAAAAACTGTTTTTT; cdr3_aa: CASSDTGTGREKLFF
d_call: TRBD2; j_call: TRBJ2-1; v_call: TRBV28; clone_size: .; cdr3_nt: TGTGCCAGCAGTTTATATCGGACTAGCGGGAACAATGAGCAGTTCTTC; cdr3_aa: CASSLYRTSGNNEQFF
d_call: TRBD1; j_call: TRBJ2-5; v_call: TRBV29-1; clone_size: few; cdr3_nt: TGCAGCGCCGGGACAGGGGCAGGGGAGACCCAGTACTTC; cdr3_aa: CSAGTGAGETQYF
d_call: .; j_call: TRBJ2-3; v_call: TRBV21-1; clone_size: .; cdr3_nt: TGTGCCAGCAGAAAACTGGTAGCAGTCATGCAAGATACGCAGTATTTT; cdr3_aa: CASRKLVAVMQDTQYF
d_call: TRBD1; j_call: TRBJ2-4; v_call: TRBV27; clone_size: few; cdr3_nt: TGTGCCAGCAGTTTAGGGGACAGGAATATTCAGTACTTC; cdr3_aa: CASSLGDRNIQYF
d_call: TRBD2; j_call: TRBJ2-1; v_call: TRBV11-2; clone_size: few; cdr3_nt: TGTGCCAGCAGCTCAAGACTAGCGACATACAATGAGCAGTTCTTC; cdr3_aa: CASSSRLATYNEQFF
d_call: .; j_call: TRBJ1-5; v_call: TRBV14; clone_size: .; cdr3_nt: TGTGCCAACAAACCCCCATATAGCAATCAGCCCCAGCATTTT; cdr3_aa: CANKPPYSNQPQHF
d_call: .; j_call: TRBJ2-7; v_call: TRBV18; clone_size: .; cdr3_nt: TGTGCCAGCTCACCAGGATCCTACGAGCAGTACTTC; cdr3_aa: CASSPGSYEQYF
d_call: .; j_call: TRBJ1-6; v_call: TRBV10-2; clone_size: .; cdr3_nt: TGCGCCAGCAGTGTCGCAGGGAGCCCAAATTCACCCCTCCACTTT; cdr3_aa: CASSVAGSPNSPLHF
d_call: .; j_call: TRBJ2-3; v_call: TRBV28; clone_size: .; cdr3_nt: TGTGCCAGCAGTCCCCCCCTCCAGCGTGCGCTAACAGATACGCAGTATTTT; cdr3_aa: CASSPPLQRALTDTQYF
d_call: .; j_call: TRBJ2-4; v_call: TRBV2; clone_size: once; cdr3_nt: TGTGCCAGCAGTCCCGAAGGGACGGGCAAAAACATTCAGTACTTC; cdr3_aa: CASSPEGTGKNIQYF
d_call: .; j_call: TRBJ1-4; v_call: TRBV28; clone_size: many; cdr3_nt: TGTGCCAGCAGTAGGGGCCCTCCGGGGGAAAAACTGTTTTTT; cdr3_aa: CASSRGPPGEKLFF